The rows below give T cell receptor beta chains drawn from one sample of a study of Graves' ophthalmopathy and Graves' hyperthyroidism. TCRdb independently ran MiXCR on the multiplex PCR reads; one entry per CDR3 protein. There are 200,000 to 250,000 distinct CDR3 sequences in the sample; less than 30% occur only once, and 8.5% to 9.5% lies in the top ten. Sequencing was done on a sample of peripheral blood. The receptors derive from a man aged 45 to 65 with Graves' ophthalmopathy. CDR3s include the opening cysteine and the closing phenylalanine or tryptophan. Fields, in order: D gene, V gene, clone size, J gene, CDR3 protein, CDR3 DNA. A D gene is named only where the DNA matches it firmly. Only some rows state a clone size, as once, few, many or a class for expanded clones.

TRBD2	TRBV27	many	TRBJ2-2	CASRPGLAGGTGELFF	TGTGCCAGCAGGCCGGGACTAGCGGGAGGGACCGGGGAGCTGTTTTTT
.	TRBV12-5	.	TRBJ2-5	CASGWELGQETQYF	TGTGCTAGTGGTTGGGAACTCGGTCAAGAGACCCAGTACTTC
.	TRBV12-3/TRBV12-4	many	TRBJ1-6	CASSFIGGNSPLHF	TGTGCCAGCAGTTTTATCGGGGGAAATTCACCCCTCCACTTT
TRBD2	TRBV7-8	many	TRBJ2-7	CASSRKGTSGRVEQYF	TGTGCCAGCAGCCGAAAGGGGACTAGCGGGAGGGTTGAGCAGTACTTC
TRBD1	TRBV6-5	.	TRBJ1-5	CASSYYGTGRNQPKHF	TGTGCCAGCAGTTACTACGGGACAGGGAGAAATCAGCCCAAGCATTTT
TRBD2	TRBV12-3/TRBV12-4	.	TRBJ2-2	CASSFYLPAGDATGELFF	TGTGCCAGCAGTTTTTACCTGCCTGCGGGAGACGCCACCGGGGAGCTGTTTTTT
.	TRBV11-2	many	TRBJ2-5	CASSQSPQRRYQETQYF	TGTGCCAGCAGCCAATCCCCCCAACGGAGGTACCAAGAGACCCAGTACTTC
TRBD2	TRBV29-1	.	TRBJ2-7	CSVVAGGPWGEQYF	TGCAGCGTTGTTGCGGGAGGGCCATGGGGCGAGCAGTACTTC
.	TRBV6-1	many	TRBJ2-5	CASRHLLAAETQYF	TGTGCCAGCAGACACCTGCTAGCTGCTGAGACCCAGTACTTC
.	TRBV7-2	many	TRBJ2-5	CASSLQGLGETQYF	TGTGCCAGCAGCCTTCAGGGGTTGGGGGAGACCCAGTACTTC
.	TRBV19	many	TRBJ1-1	CASSISFGNTEAFF	TGTGCCAGTAGTATTTCCTTCGGGAACACTGAAGCTTTCTTT